This TCR beta chain was identified in a study of T cells after yellow fever vaccination. One entry per CDR3 protein, called by TCRdb with MiXCR from the 5' RACE reads. The sample lists around 300,000 distinct CDR3 sequences, 10% to 15% occurring once. The CDR3 totals 15 residues. Per the germline V gene, CDR1 is SGHVS and CDR2 is FQNEAQ. V dropped 5 bases and J dropped 1 base, with 9 bases sitting between them. The source material was CD4+ T cells sorted from PBMCs, sampled 45 days after the yellow fever booster vaccination. V usage is TRBV7-8 and J usage is TRBJ2-6; unclear D gene. This TCR came from a man in his thirties or forties who received the YFV17D yellow fever vaccine. The CDR3, as DNA: TGTGCCAGCAGCCCCGGAAGGTCTGGGGCCAACGTCCTGACTTTC. Encoded protein: CASSPGRSGANVLTF.